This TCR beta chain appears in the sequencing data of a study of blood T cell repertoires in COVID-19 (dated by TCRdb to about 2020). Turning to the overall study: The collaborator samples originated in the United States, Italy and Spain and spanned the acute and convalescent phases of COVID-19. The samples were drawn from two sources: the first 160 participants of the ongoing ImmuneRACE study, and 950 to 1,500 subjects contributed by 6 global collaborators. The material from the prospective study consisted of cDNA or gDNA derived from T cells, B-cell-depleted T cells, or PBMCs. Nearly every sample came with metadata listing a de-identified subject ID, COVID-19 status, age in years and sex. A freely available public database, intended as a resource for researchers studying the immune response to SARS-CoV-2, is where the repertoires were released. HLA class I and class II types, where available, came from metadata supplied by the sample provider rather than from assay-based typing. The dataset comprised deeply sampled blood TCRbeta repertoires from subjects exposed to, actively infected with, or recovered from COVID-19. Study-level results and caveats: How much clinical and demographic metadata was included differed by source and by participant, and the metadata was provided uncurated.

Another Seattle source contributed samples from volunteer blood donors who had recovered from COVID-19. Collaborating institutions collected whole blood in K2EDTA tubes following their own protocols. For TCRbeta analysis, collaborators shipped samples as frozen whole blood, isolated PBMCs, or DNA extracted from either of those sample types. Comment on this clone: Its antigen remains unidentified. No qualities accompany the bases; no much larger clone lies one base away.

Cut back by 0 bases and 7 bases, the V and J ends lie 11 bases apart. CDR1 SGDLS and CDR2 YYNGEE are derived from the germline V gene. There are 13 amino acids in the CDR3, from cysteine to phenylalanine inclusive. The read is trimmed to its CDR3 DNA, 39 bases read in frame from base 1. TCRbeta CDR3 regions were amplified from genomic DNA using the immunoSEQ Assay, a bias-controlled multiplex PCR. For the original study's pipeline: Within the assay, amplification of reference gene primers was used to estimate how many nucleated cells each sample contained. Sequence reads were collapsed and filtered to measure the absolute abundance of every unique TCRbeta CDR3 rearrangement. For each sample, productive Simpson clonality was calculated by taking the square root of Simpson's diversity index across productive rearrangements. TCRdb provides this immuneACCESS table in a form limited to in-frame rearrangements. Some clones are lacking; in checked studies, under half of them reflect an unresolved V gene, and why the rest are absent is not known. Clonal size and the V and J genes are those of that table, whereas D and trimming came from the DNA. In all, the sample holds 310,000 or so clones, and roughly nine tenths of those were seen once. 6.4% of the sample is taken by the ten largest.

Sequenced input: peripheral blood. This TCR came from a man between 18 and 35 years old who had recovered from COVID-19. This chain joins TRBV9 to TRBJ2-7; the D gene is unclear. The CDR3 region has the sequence CASSVDLVSEQYF. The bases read TGTGCCAGCAGCGTAGATTTAGTAAGTGAGCAGTACTTC. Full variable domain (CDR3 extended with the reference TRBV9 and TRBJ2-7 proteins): DSGVTQTPKHLITATGQRVTLRCSPRSGDLSVYWYQQSLDQGLQFLIQYYNGEERAKGNILERFSAQQFPDLHSELNLSSLELGDSALYFCASSVDLVSEQYFGPGTRLTVT.